These T cell receptor beta chains were read from a single sample in a study of vaccination and CD4 T cells after COVID-19. Antigens of these TCRs are unknown. TCRdb called the PCR reads again in MiXCR, with one record for every CDR3 protein. Of fewer than 20,000 distinct CDR3 sequences listed, nearly 55% are singletons. This specimen was CD4+ T cells from blood, cultured in vitro, taken before SARS-CoV-2 vaccination. The receptors stem from a human donor who had recovered from COVID-19. Each CDR3 is given with its conserved first and last residue. The D gene is left open where the match is weak. Clone size is stated in some rows and not others, as once, few, many or a class when expanded.

v_gene: TRBV20-1; len: 12; abundance: medium-sized; j_gene: TRBJ2-3; d_gene: NA; CDR3nt: TGCAGTGCTAGGCCTAGGGAGGTGGGGCAGTATTTT; CDR3aa: CSARPREVGQYF
v_gene: TRBV2; len: 13; abundance: NA; j_gene: TRBJ1-5; d_gene: NA; CDR3nt: TGTGCCAGCGGAAAGGGAGGCGATCAGCCCCAGCATTTT; CDR3aa: CASGKGGDQPQHF
v_gene: TRBV28; len: 11; abundance: NA; j_gene: TRBJ1-5; d_gene: TRBD1; CDR3nt: TGTGGGACAGGGGGCAATCAGCCCCAGCATTTT; CDR3aa: CGTGGNQPQHF
v_gene: TRBV28; len: 15; abundance: NA; j_gene: TRBJ2-7; d_gene: NA; CDR3nt: TGTGCCAGCAGTTTCCTCCGGACAGTCGTGGACGAGCAGTACTTC; CDR3aa: CASSFLRTVVDEQYF
v_gene: TRBV6-1; len: 16; abundance: NA; j_gene: TRBJ1-5; d_gene: TRBD1; CDR3nt: TGTGCCAGCAGTACCGGGGACAGGCGGCAACCCGGGCCCCAGCATTTT; CDR3aa: CASSTGDRRQPGPQHF
v_gene: TRBV19; len: 13; abundance: NA; j_gene: TRBJ2-7; d_gene: TRBD1; CDR3nt: TGTGCCAGTAGTAGGACAGGGGGCTACGAGCAGTACTTC; CDR3aa: CASSRTGGYEQYF
v_gene: TRBV7-9; len: 15; abundance: few; j_gene: TRBJ1-5; d_gene: TRBD1; CDR3nt: TGTGCCAGCAGCTCCGACAGGGGGTTGATTCAGCCCCAGCATTTT; CDR3aa: CASSSDRGLIQPQHF
v_gene: TRBV4-1; len: 16; abundance: NA; j_gene: TRBJ1-1; d_gene: NA; CDR3nt: TGCGCCAGCAGCCAAGCGGAAGGGACGGGACCTTATGAAGCTTTCTTT; CDR3aa: CASSQAEGTGPYEAFF
v_gene: TRBV6-1; len: 11; abundance: once; j_gene: TRBJ2-7; d_gene: NA; CDR3nt: TGTGCCAGCAGTACCCGGGGGGAGCAGTACTTC; CDR3aa: CASSTRGEQYF
v_gene: TRBV20-1; len: 15; abundance: few; j_gene: TRBJ2-1; d_gene: NA; CDR3nt: TGCAGTGCTGGAGATATAATGGGAGCCTACAATGAGCAGTTCTTC; CDR3aa: CSAGDIMGAYNEQFF